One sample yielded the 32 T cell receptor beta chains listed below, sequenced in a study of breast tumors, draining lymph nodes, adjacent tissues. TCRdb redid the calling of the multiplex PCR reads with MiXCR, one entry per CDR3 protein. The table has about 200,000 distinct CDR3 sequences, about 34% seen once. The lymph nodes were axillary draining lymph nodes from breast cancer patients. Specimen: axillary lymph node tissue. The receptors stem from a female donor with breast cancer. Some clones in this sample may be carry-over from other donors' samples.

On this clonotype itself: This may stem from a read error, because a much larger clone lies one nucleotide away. The CDR3 nucleotides read TGTGCCAGTAGTATAAATGAAGTGGGTGGGGGACAGGGGTCCTACGAGCAGTACTTC. Translation gives CASSINEVGGGQGSYEQYF. V and J are TRBV19 and TRBJ2-7, with 10 bases aligning to TRBD1. The CDR3 totals 19 residues. V was clipped by 2 bases and J by 1 base; unmatched bases: 14. The germline gives CDR1 LNHDA, CDR2 SQIVND (reference sequence). Full variable domain (missing parts from reference TRBV19 and TRBJ2-7): DGGITQSPKYLFRKEGQNVTLSCEQNLNHDAMYWYRQDPGQGLRLIYYSQIVNDFQKGDIAEGYSVSREKKESFPLTVTSAQKNPTAFYLCASSINEVGGGQGSYEQYFGPGTRLTVT.

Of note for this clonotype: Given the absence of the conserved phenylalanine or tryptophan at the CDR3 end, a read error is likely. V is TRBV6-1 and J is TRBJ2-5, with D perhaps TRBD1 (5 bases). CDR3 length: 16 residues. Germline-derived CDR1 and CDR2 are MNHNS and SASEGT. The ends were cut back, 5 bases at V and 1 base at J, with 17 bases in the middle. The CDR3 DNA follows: TGTGCCAGCAGTTCTATGCAGGGTTACAGCCAAGAGACCCAGTACCTC. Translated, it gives CASSSMQGYSQETQYL.

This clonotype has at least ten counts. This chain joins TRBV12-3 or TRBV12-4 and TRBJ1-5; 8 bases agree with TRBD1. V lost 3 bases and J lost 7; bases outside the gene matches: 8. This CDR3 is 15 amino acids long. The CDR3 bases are TGTGCCAGCAGTTTCACTCAGGGGGCGAGGCAGCCCCAGCATTTT. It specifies CASSFTQGARQPQHF.

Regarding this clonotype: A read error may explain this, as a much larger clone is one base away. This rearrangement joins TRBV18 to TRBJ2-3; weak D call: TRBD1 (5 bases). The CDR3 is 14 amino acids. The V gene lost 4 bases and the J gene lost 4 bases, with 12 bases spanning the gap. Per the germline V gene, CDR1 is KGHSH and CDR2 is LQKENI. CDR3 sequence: CASSRGAGPDTQYF. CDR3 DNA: TGTGCCAGCTCACGTGGGGCAGGGCCAGATACGCAGTATTTT.

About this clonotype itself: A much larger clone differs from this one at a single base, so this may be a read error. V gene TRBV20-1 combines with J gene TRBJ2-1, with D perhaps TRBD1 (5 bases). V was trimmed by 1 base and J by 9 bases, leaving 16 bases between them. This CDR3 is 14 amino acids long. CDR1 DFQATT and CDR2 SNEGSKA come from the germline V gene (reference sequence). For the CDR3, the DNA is TGCAGTGCTAGAGCCCCAGGGTGGGTGACTGAGCAGTTCTTC. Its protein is CSARAPGWVTEQFF.

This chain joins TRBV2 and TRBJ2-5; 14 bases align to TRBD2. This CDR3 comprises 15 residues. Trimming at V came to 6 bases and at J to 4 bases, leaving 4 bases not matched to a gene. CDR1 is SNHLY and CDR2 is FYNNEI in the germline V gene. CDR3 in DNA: TGTGCCAGCAGGGGGACTAGCGGGGGAGGAGAGACCCAGTACTTC. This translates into CASRGTSGGGETQYF.

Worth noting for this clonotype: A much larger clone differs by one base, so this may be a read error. The CDR3 is CADSWTSGTYNEQFF. The CDR3 DNA reads as TGTGCCGACAGCTGGACTAGCGGTACTTACAATGAGCAGTTCTTC. V is TRBV7-6 and J is TRBJ2-1; 10 bases are shared with TRBD2. CDR3 size: 15 residues. The ends lost 11 bases at V and 4 bases at J; junction bases unmatched: 11. Looked up from germline, CDR1 is SGHVS and CDR2 is FNYEAQ.

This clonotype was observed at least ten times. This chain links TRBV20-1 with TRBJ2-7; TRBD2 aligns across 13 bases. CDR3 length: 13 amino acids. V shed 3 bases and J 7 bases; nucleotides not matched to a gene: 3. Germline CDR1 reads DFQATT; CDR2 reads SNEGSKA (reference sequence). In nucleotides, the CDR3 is TGCAGTGCTAGGACTAGCGGGGGGCCGGAGCAGTACTTC. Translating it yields CSARTSGGPEQYF.

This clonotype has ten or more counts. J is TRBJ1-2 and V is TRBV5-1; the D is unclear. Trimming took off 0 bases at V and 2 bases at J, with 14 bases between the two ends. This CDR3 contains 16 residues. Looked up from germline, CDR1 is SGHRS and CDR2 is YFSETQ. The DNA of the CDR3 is TGCGCCAGCAGCTTGGGGGGATCATTCGGGAACTATGGCTACACCTTC. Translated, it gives CASSLGGSFGNYGYTF.

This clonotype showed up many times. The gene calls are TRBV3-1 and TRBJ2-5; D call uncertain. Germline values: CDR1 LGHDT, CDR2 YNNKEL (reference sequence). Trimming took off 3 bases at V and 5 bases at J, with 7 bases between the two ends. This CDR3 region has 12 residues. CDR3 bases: TGTGCCAGCAGCCAGACATTGGAGACCCAGTACTTC. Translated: CASSQTLETQYF.

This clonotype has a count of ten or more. The CDR3 DNA reads TGTGCCAGCAGTCCGGGACAGGGGGCCTACGAGCAGTACTTC. It is translated as CASSPGQGAYEQYF. The genes are TRBV12-3 or TRBV12-4 and TRBJ2-7; TRBD1 matches at 11 bases. Trimming at V came to 5 bases and at J to 2 bases, leaving 2 bases not matched to a gene. This CDR3 is built from 14 residues.

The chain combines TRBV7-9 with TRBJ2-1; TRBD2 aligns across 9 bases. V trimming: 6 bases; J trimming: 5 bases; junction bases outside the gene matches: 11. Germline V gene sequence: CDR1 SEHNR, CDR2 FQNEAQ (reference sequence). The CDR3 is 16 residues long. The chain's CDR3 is CASRIVNSGSDNEQFF. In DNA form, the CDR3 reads TGTGCCAGCAGAATAGTCAATAGCGGGAGTGACAATGAGCAGTTCTTC. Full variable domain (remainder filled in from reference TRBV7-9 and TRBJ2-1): DTGVSQNPRHKITKRGQNVTFRCDPISEHNRLYWYRQTLGQGPEFLTYFQNEAQLEKSRLLSDRFSAERPKGSFSTLEIQRTEQGDSAMYLCASRIVNSGSDNEQFFGPGTRLTVL.

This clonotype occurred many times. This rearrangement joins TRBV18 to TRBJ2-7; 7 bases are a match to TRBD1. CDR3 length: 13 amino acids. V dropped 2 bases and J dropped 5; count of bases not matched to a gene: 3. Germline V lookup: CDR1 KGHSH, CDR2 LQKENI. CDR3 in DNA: TGTGCCAGCTCACCAAGACAGGGAGACGAGCAGTACTTC. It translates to CASSPRQGDEQYF.

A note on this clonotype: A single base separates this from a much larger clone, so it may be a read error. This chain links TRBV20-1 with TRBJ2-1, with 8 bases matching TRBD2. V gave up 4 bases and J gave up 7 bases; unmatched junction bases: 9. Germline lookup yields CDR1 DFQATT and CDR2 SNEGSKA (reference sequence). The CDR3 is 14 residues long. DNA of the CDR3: TGCAGTGCTAATCCGACTAGCGACCGGAATGAGCAGTTCTTC. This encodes CSANPTSDRNEQFF.

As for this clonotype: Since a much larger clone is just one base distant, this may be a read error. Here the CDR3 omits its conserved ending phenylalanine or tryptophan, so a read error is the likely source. CDR3 nucleotides: TGTGCCAGCAGCGTAGGGAAATACAATGAGCAGTTCTCC. Translation gives CASSVGKYNEQFS. The J gene is TRBJ2-1, the V gene TRBV9; D uncertain. There are 13 residues in the CDR3. Germline loops: CDR1 SGDLS, CDR2 YYNGEE. V was trimmed by 0 bases and J by 4 bases, leaving 5 bases between them.

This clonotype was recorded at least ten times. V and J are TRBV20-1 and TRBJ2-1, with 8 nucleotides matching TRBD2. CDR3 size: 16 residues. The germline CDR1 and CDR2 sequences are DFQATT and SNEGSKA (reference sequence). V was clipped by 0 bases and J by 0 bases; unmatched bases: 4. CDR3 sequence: CSARELAVSSYNEQFF. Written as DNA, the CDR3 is TGCAGTGCTAGAGAACTAGCGGTCTCCTCCTACAATGAGCAGTTCTTC.

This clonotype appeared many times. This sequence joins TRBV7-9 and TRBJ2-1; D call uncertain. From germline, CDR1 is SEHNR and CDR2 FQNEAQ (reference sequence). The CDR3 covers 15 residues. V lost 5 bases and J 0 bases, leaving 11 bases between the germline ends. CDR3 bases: TGTGCCAGCAGCCTGAGACTGAACTCCTACAATGAGCAGTTCTTC. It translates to CASSLRLNSYNEQFF. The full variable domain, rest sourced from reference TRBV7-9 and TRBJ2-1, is DTGVSQNPRHKITKRGQNVTFRCDPISEHNRLYWYRQTLGQGPEFLTYFQNEAQLEKSRLLSDRFSAERPKGSFSTLEIQRTEQGDSAMYLCASSLRLNSYNEQFFGPGTRLTVL.

Here the CDR3 reads CASSFGVPRVYGYTF. The CDR3 DNA reads TGTGCCAGCAGTTTTGGGGTGCCCCGGGTCTATGGCTACACCTTC. The gene calls are TRBV27 and TRBJ1-2; no definite D call. Trimming pared 3 bases from V and 4 bases from J, leaving 15 bases between. The CDR3 has 15 residues. Germline assignment: CDR1 MNHEY and CDR2 SMNVEV (reference sequence).

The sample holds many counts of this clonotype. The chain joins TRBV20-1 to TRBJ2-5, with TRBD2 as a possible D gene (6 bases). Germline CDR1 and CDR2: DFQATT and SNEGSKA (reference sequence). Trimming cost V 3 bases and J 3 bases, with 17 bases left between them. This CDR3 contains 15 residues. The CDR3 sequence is CSARDPLATKETQYF. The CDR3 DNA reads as TGCAGTGCTAGGGACCCCCTAGCGACGAAAGAGACCCAGTACTTC.

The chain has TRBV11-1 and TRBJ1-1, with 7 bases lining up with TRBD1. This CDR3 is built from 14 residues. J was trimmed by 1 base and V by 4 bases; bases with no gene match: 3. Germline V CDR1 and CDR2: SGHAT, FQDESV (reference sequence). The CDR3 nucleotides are TGTGCCAGCAGCTCGGGACAGAAGAACACTGAAGCTTTCTTT. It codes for CASSSGQKNTEAFF. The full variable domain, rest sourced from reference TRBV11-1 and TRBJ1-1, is EAEVAQSPRYKITEKSQAVAFWCDPISGHATLYWYRQILGQGPELLVQFQDESVVDDSQLPKDRFSAERLKGVDSTLKIQPAELGDSAMYLCASSSGQKNTEAFFGQGTRLTVV.

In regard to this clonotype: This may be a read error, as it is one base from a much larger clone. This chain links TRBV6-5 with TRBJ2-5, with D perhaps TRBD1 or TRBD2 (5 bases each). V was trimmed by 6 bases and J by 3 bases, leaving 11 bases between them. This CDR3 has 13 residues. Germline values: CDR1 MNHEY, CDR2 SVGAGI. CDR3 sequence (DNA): TGTGCCAGCAGCCCGGGACGAAAAGAGACCCAGTACTTC. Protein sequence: CASSPGRKETQYF.

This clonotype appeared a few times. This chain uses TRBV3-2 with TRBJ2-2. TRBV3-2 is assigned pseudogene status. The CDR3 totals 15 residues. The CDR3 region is CASSQEKPLTGELFF. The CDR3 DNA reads TGTGCCAGCAGCCAAGAAAAACCTCTTACCGGGGAGCTGTTTTTT.

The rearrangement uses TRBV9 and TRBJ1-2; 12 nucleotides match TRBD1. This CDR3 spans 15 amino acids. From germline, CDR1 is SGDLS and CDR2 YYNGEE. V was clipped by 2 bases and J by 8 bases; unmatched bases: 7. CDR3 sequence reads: CASSVGTGGTGGYTF. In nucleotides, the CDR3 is TGTGCCAGCAGCGTTGGGACAGGGGGCACCGGGGGCTACACCTTC.

CDR3 protein: CASSSPSGRYYEQYF. The CDR3 bases are TGTGCCAGCAGTTCCCCTAGCGGGAGATACTACGAGCAGTACTTC. V is TRBV28 and J is TRBJ2-7; TRBD2 agrees at 10 bases. Germline V lookup: CDR1 MDHEN, CDR2 SYDVKM. After removal of 4 bases from V and 3 bases from J, the junction contained 6 bases not matched to a gene. The CDR3 is 15 residues long.

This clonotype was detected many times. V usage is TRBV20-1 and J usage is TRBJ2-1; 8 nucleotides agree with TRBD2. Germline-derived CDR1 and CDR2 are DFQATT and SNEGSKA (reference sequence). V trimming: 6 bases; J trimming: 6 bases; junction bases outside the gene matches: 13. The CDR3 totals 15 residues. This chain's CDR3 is CSARKVRTSFNEQFF. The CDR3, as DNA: TGCAGTGCCCGAAAGGTCCGGACTAGCTTCAATGAGCAGTTCTTC.

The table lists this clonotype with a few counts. CDR3 residues: CASSQVRRNTGELFF. CDR3 nucleotides: TGTGCCAGCAGCCAAGTCCGCAGAAACACCGGGGAGCTGTTTTTT. The V gene is TRBV3-1, the J gene TRBJ2-2; no clear D gene. Germline V CDR1 and CDR2: LGHDT, YNNKEL (reference sequence). V was pared by 1 base and J by 2 bases, with 8 bases between. This CDR3 has 15 amino acids.

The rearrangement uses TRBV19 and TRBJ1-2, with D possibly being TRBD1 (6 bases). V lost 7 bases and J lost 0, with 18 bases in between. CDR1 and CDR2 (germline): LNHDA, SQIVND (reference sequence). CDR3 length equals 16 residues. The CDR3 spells CASTRSDRYPNYGYTF. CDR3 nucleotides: TGTGCCAGTACCAGGTCTGACAGGTATCCTAACTATGGCTACACCTTC.

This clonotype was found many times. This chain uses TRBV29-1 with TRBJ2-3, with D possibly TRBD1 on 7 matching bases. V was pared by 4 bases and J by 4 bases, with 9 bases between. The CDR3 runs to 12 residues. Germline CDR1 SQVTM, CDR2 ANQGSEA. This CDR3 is CSVGRGADTQYF. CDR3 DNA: TGCAGCGTTGGCAGGGGGGCAGATACGCAGTATTTT.

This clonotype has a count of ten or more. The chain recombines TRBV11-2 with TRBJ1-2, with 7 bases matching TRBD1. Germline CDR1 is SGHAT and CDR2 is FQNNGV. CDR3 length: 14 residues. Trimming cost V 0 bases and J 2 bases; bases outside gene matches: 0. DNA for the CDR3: TGTGCCAGCAGCTTAGAACAGGGGAACTATGGCTACACCTTC. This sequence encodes CASSLEQGNYGYTF.

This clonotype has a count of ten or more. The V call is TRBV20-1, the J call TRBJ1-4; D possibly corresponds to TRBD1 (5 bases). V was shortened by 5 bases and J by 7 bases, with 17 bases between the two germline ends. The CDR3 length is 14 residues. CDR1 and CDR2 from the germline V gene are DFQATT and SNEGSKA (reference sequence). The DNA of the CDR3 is TGCAGTGCTTTGGGACTTTCCACGGGTGAAAAACTGTTTTTT. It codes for CSALGLSTGEKLFF.

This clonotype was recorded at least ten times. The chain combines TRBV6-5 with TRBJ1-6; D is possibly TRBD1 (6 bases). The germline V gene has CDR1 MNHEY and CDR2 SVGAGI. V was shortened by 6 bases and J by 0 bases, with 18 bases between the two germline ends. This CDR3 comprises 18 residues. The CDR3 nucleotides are TGTGCCAGCAGCCAAGCCGGGACACAGAGCTCCTATAATTCACCCCTCCACTTT. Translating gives CASSQAGTQSSYNSPLHF.

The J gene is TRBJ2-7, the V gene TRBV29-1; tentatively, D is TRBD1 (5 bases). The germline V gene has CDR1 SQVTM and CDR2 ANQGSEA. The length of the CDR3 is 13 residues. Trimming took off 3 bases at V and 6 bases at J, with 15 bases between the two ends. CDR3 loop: CSVDVTSGPEQYF. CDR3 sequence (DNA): TGCAGCGTTGATGTCACCTCAGGGCCCGAGCAGTACTTC.